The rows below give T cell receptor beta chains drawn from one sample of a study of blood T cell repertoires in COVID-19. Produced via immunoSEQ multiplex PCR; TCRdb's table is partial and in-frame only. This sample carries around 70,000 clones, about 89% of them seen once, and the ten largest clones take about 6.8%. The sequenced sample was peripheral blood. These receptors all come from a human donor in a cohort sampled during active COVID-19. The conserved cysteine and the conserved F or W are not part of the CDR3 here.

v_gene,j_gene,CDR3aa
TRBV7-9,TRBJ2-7,ASSQGGQGYEQY
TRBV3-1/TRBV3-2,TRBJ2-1,ASSRTGFYYEQF
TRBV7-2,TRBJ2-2,ASSLGTGTNTGELF
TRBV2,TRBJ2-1,ASSRFAGGSYNEQF
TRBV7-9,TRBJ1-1,ASSLGLPGGEAF
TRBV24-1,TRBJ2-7,ATIIRGQCEQY
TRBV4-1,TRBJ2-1,ASSLFSGRASDEQF
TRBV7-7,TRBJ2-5,ASSPREKETQY
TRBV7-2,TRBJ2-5,ASSFISGNQETQY
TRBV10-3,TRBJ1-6,AIRERGRNSPLH
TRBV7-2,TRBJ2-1,ASSLALAGSNEQF
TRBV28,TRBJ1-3,ASRSNRGGSGNTIY
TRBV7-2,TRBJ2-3,ASSAGTDTDTQY
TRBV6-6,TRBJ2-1,ASSYYPSGSYEQF
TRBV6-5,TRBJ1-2,ASRSTFEANGYT
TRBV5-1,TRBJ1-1,ASSLGHVNTEAF
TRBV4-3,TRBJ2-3,ASSQDKASGPTDTQY
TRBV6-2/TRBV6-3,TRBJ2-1,ASSPGTSGRPGSQF
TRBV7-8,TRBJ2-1,ASSLGGRAGNEQF
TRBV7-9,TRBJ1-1,ASSLATGTSDRNTEAF